The sequence of this T cell receptor (beta chain) was determined in a study of cytomegalovirus exposure and HLA in healthy donors. 13 Jbeta primers and 60 Vbeta primers were used for the PCR. Profiling relied on immunoSEQ multiplex PCR, and the TCRdb table lists in-frame clones only, not all of them. Of 75,000 to 85,000 clones detected, around 80% appear once; the ten largest clones hold over 0.95%. CDR1 is SGHRS, CDR2 YFSETQ, per germline. This CDR3 is 13 amino acids long. The ends lost 6 bases at V and 4 bases at J; junction bases unmatched: 6. The V gene is TRBV5-1, the J gene TRBJ1-1; 7 bases are a match to TRBD1. The TCR was taken from a male donor in good health and CMV-seronegative. Sequencing was performed on PBMCs. For the CDR3, the DNA is TGCGCCAGCACCCAGGGGGTGGGCACTGAAGCTTTCTTT. Amino acids: CASTQGVGTEAFF.